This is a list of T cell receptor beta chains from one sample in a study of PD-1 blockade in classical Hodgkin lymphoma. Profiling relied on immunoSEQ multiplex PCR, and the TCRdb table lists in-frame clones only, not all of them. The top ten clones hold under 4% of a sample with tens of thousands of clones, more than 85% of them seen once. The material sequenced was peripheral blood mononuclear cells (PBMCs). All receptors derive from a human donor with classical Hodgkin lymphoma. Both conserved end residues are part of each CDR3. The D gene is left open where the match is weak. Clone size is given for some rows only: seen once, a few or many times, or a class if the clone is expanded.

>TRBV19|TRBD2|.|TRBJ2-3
TGTGCCAGTAGTATTTCTCTAGCGGGAATAGGCACAGATACGCAGTATTTT
CASSISLAGIGTDTQYF
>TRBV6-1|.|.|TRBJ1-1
TGTGCCAGCAGTGATTATGGCGGGGTCAACACTGAAGCTTTCTTT
CASSDYGGVNTEAFF
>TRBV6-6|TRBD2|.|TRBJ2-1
TGTGCCAGCAGACATAGCGGGAGGGGGAACAATGAGCAGTTCTTC
CASRHSGRGNNEQFF
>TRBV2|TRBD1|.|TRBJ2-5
TGTGCCAGCAGGAAGGGGGCGAGAGAAGAGACCCAGTACTTC
CASRKGAREETQYF
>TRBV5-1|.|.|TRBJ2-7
TGCGCCAGCAGTACCAATAGCGGTCCGGCATCCTACGAGCAGTACTTC
CASSTNSGPASYEQYF
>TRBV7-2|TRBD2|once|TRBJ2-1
TGTGCCAGCAGCACCGGGACTAGCGGACACAATGAGCAGTTCTTC
CASSTGTSGHNEQFF
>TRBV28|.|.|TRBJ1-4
TGTGCCAGCAGGACGACAGTCCCGTATGAAAAACTGTTTTTT
CASRTTVPYEKLFF
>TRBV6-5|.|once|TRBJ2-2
TGTGCCAGCAGGAGTTACACCGGGGAGCTGTTTTTT
CASRSYTGELFF
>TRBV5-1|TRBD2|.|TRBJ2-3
TGCGCCAGCAGATCGGGACTAGCGGGAGACACAGATACGCAGTATTTT
CASRSGLAGDTDTQYF
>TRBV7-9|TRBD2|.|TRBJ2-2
TGTGCCAGCAGTGGGGCCGGGCGGGAGCACACCGGGGAGCTGTTTTTT
CASSGAGREHTGELFF
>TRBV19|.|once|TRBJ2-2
TGTGCCAGTAGACTGGTTTGGCATCGGGGGCGAACCGGGGAGCTGTTTTTT
CASRLVWHRGRTGELFF
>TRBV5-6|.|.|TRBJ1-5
TGTGCCAGCAGCTTGGGAAATCAGCCCCAGCATTTT
CASSLGNQPQHF
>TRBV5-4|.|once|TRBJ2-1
TGTGCCAGCCTAGCGAACAATGAGCAGTTCTTC
CASLANNEQFF
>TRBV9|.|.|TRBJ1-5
TGTGCCAGCAGCGTAGCCCCACAGGGCCAGCCCCAGCATTTT
CASSVAPQGQPQHF
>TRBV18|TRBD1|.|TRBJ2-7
TGTGCCAGCTCACCCTTGGGGACAGCCTCCGAGCAGTACTTC
CASSPLGTASEQYF
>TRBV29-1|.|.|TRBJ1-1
TGCAGCGTCGCACAGAGCATGAACACTGAAGCTTTCTTT
CSVAQSMNTEAFF
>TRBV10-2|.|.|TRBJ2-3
TGCGCCACTCTCCGTAGGGGGTCAAGCGCAGATACGCAGTATTTT
CATLRRGSSADTQYF
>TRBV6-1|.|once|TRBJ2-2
TGTGCCAGCACCGGGATGCCATACAGCTCCGGGGAGCTGTTTTTT
CASTGMPYSSGELFF
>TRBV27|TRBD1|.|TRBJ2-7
TGTGCCAGCAGTCGCTGGGACAGCCTTGGCTCCTACGAGCAGTACTTC
CASSRWDSLGSYEQYF
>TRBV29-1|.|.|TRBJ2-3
TGCAGCGTTGCACGGGACGCCGCATCCACAGATACGCAGTATTTT
CSVARDAASTDTQYF
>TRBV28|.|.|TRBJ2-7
TGTGCCAGCAGTTCCCCGGGTAGGGGAAACTACGAGCAGTACTTC
CASSSPGRGNYEQYF
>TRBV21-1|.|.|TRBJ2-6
TGTGCCAGCAGCAAAGCGAACAGGGTGTTGGGGGCCAACGTCCTGACTTTC
CASSKANRVLGANVLTF